This T cell receptor (beta chain) was profiled in a study of shared clonotypes between healthy human individuals. Study donors comprised healthy, HIV-negative adults devoid of recent acute infection or vaccination. Genomic DNA came from 85 million to 95 million PBMCs in unsorted samples. Sequencing was at deep level. The unsorted PBMC sample used ten immunoSEQ deep assay plates. The repertoire was sequenced with immunoSEQ multiplex PCR; TCRdb's copy has only in-frame clones and lacks some. Here the sample spans roughly 480,000 clones, roughly 85% being singletons. Sequencing was performed on PBMCs. This receptor was taken from a middle-aged woman in good health. Some clones in this sample may be carry-over from other donors' samples.

CDR3 DNA: TGTGCCAGCTCACCCTGGACCCCTCTGGCCTACAATGAGCAGTTCTTC. Amino acid sequence: CASSPWTPLAYNEQFF. The chain couples TRBV18 to TRBJ2-1; no definite D call. CDR3 length equals 16 residues. V was trimmed by 3 bases and J by 2 bases, leaving 14 bases between them. Germline assignment: CDR1 KGHSH and CDR2 LQKENI.